Below, one TCR beta chain is given with its context. The sample comes from a study of blood T cell repertoires in COVID-19. Across the whole study: From the United States, Italy and Spain came samples of acute and convalescent COVID-19.

Between the trimmed V and J ends, which lost 10 bases and 6 bases, there was a span of 12 bases. CDR1 and CDR2 from the germline V gene are MDHEN and SYDVKM. The CDR3 length is 11 residues. In the original analysis: Reference gene primer amplification yielded estimated nucleated cell counts. The table came from immunoSEQ multiplex PCR; TCRdb's copy has only in-frame clones and leaves some out. V and J calls and clone size are given by that table; D and trimming were obtained from the DNA. The table includes around 20,000 clones, around 90% detected once. This sequence originates from a human donor in a cohort sampled during active COVID-19. Sequencing used peripheral blood. The rearrangement uses TRBV28 and TRBJ1-2; no clear D. Here the CDR3 DNA reads TGTGCCACCGGAGGGAGGGATGGCTACACCTTC. Residues: CATGGRDGYTF.